This T cell receptor (beta chain) was documented in a study of CD8+ T cells in alopecia areata. Extracted RNA was reverse transcribed into cDNA, the sequencing template. Sequencing was performed with immunoSEQ multiplex PCR; in TCRdb, only in-frame clones are kept and a portion is missing. Of about 190,000 clones listed, roughly three fifths are singletons. General study results and limits: Whether baseline CD8+ expansion is linked to response remains uncertain, given a single nonresponder.

The V and J ends lost 4 bases and 8 bases respectively, with 12 bases between them. Germline V gene data show CDR1 as SGHDN and CDR2 as FVKESK. This CDR3 comprises 13 residues. Treatment of the sample: oral pan-JAK inhibitor, 5-10 mg twice daily. Comment on this clone: Antigen unknown.

The specimen comprised CD8+ T cells sorted from blood, sampled at week 24, from a patient treated with tofacitinib. The receptor was isolated from a human donor with alopecia areata. This rearrangement joins TRBV14 to TRBJ2-1; no firm D call. The CDR3 reads CASSPVAWDEQFF. The CDR3 coding sequence is TGTGCCAGCAGCCCAGTTGCTTGGGATGAGCAGTTCTTC.